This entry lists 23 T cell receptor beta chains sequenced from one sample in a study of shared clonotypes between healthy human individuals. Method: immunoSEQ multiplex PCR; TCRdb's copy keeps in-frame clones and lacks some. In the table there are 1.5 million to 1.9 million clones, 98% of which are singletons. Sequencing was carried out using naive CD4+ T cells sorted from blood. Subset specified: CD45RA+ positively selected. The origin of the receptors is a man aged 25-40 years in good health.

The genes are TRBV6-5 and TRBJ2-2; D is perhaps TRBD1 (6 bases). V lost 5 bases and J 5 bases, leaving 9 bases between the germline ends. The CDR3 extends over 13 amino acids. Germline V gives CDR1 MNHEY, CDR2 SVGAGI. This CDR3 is CASSPQGTGELFF. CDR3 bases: TGTGCCAGCAGTCCACAGGGAACCGGGGAGCTGTTTTTT.

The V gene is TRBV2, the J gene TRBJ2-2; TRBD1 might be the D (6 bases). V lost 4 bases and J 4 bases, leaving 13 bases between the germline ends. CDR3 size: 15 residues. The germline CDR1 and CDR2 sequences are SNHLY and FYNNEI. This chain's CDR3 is CASSVLTGRTGELFF. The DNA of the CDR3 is TGTGCCAGCAGTGTATTGACAGGTCGCACCGGGGAGCTGTTTTTT.

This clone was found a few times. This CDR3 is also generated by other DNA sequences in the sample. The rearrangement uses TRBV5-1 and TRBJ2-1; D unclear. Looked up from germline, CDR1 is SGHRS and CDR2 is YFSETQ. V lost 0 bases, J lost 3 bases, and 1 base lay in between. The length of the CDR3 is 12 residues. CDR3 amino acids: CASSLDYNEQFF. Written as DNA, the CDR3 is TGCGCCAGCAGCTTGGACTACAATGAGCAGTTCTTC. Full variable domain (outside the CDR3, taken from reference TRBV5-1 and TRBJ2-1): KAGVTQTPRYLIKTRGQQVTLSCSPISGHRSVSWYQQTPGQGLQFLFEYFSETQRNKGNFPGRFSGRQFSNSRSEMNVSTLELGDSALYLCASSLDYNEQFFGPGTRLTVL.

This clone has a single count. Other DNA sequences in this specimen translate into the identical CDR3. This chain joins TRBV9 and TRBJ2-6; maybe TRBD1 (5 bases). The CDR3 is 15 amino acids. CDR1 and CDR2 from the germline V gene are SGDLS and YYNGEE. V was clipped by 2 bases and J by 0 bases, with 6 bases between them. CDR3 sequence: CASSVQGSGANVLTF. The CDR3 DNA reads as TGTGCCAGCAGCGTCCAGGGCTCTGGGGCCAACGTCCTGACTTTC.

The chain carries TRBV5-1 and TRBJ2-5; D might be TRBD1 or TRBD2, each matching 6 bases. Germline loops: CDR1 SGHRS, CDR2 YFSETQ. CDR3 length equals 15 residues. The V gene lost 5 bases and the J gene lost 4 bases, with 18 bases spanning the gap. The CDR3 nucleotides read TGCGCCAGCAGTTGGGGGGCTGTTCAAGGAGAGACCCAGTACTTC. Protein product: CASSWGAVQGETQYF.

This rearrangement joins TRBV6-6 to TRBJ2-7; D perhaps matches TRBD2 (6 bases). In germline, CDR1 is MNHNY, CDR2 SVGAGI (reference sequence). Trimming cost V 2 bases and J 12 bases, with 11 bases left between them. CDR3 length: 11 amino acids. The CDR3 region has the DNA TGTGCCAGCAGTTACGCGGGGTTTCGGTACTTC. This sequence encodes CASSYAGFRYF.

The CDR3 here is CASSPTGWNTQYF. The CDR3 DNA is TGTGCCAGCTCACCAACAGGGTGGAATACGCAGTATTTT. The chain carries TRBV18 and TRBJ2-3; possibly TRBD1 for D (6 bases). Per the germline V gene, CDR1 is KGHSH and CDR2 is LQKENI. The CDR3 is 13 residues long. The ends were cut back, 2 bases at V and 7 bases at J, with 10 bases in the middle.

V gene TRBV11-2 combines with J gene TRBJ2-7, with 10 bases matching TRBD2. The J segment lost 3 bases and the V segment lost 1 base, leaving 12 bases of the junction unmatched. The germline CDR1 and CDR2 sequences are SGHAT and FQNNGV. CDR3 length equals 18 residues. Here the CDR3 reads CASSLGRLAGLLGYEQYF. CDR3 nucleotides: TGTGCCAGCAGCTTAGGGCGACTAGCGGGTTTGCTTGGCTACGAGCAGTACTTC.

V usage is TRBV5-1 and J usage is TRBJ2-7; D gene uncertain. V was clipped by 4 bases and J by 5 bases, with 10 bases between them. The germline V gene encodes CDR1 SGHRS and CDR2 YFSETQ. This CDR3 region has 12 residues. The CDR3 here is CASSPKFNEQYF. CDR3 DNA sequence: TGCGCCAGCAGCCCGAAATTCAACGAGCAGTACTTC.

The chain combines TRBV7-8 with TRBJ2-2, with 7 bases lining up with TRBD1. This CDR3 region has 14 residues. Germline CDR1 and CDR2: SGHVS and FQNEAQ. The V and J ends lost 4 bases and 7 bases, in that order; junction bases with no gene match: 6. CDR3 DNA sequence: TGTGCCAGCAGCTCGGGACAGATAATCGGGGAGCTGTTTTTT. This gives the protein CASSSGQIIGELFF. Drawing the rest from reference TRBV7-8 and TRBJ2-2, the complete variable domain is GAGVSQSPRYKVAKRGQDVALRCDPISGHVSLFWYQQALGQGPEFLTYFQNEAQLDKSGLPSDRFFAERPEGSVSTLKIQRTQQEDSAVYLCASSSGQIIGELFFGEGSRLTVL.

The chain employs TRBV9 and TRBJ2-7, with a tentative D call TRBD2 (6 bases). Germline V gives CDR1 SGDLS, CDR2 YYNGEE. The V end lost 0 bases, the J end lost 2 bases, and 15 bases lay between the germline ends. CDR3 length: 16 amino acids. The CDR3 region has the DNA TGTGCCAGCAGCGTAGGTTCAGGGACTGTTACCTACGAGCAGTACTTC. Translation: CASSVGSGTVTYEQYF.

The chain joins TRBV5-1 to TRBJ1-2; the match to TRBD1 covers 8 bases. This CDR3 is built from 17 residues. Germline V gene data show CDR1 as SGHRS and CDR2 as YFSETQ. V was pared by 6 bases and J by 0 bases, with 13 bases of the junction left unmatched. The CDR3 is CASNPNTPGQANYGYTF. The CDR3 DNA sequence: TGCGCCAGCAACCCCAATACCCCGGGACAGGCTAACTATGGCTACACCTTC.

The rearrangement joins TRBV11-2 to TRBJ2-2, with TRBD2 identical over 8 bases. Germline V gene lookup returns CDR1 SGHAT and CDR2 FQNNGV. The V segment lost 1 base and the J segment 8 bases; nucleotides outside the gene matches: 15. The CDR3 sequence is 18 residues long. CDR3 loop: CASSLALTAGGSEGELFF. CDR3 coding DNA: TGTGCCAGCAGCTTAGCGCTGACTGCGGGAGGCTCGGAGGGGGAGCTGTTTTTT. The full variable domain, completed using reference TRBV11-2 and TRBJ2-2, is EAGVAQSPRYKIIEKRQSVAFWCNPISGHATLYWYQQILGQGPKLLIQFQNNGVVDDSQLPKDRFSAERLKGVDSTLKIQPAKLEDSAVYLCASSLALTAGGSEGELFFGEGSRLTVL.

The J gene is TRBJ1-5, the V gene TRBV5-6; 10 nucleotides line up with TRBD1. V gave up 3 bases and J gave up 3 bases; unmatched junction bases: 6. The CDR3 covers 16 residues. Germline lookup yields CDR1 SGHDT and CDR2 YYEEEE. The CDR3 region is CASSSRQGAYNQPQHF. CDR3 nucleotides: TGTGCCAGCAGCTCTAGACAGGGGGCCTACAATCAGCCCCAGCATTTT.

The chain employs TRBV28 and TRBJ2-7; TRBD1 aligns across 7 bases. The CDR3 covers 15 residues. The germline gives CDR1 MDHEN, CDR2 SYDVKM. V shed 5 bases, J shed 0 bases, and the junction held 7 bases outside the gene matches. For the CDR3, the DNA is TGTGCCAGCAGTCCCACAGGGGCCCACTCCTACGAGCAGTACTTC. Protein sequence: CASSPTGAHSYEQYF.

DNA of the CDR3: TGTGCCAGCAGTGAATTAGGTACAGGGGGTGGTGGGGCCAACGTCCTGACTTTC. Its protein is CASSELGTGGGGANVLTF. The V gene is TRBV25-1, the J gene TRBJ2-6, with 8 bases that match TRBD1. This CDR3 contains 18 residues. Losses at the gene ends were 1 base for V and 3 bases for J; bases not matched to a gene: 8. Germline assignment: CDR1 MGHDK and CDR2 SYGVNS.

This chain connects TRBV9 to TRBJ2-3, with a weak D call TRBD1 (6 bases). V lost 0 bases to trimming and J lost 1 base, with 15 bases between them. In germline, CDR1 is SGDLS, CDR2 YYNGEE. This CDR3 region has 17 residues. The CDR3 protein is CASSVADVGARTDTQYF. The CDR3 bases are TGTGCCAGCAGCGTAGCTGATGTGGGGGCGCGCACAGATACGCAGTATTTT.

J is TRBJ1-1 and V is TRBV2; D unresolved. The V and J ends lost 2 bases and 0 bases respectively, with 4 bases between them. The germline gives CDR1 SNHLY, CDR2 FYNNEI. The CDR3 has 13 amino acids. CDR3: CASSEFLNTEAFF. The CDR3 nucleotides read TGTGCCAGCAGTGAATTCCTGAACACTGAAGCTTTCTTT.

The DNA of the CDR3 is TGTGCCAGCAGCTCGGGCGGCGGGGGACTCTATGGCTACACCTTC. Translated, it gives CASSSGGGGLYGYTF. J is TRBJ1-2 and V is TRBV7-2; D perhaps matches TRBD1 (5 bases). The CDR3 is 15 residues long. Trimming stripped 4 bases from V and 4 bases from J, with 16 bases between. CDR1 is SGHTA, CDR2 FQGNSA, per germline.

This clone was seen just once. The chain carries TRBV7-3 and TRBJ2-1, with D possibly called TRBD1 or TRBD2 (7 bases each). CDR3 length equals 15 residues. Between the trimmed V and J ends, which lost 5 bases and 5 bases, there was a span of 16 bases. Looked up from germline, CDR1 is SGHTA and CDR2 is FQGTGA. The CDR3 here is CASSPQGGRHNEQFF. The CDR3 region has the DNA TGTGCCAGCAGCCCGCAGGGGGGGCGTCACAATGAGCAGTTCTTC.

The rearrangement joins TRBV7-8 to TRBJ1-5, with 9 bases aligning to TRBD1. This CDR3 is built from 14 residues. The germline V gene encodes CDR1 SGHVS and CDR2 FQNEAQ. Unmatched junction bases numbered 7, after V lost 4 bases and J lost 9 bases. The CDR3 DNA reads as TGTGCCAGCAGCTCCCGGGACAGGGTAATGCCCCAGCATTTT. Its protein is CASSSRDRVMPQHF.

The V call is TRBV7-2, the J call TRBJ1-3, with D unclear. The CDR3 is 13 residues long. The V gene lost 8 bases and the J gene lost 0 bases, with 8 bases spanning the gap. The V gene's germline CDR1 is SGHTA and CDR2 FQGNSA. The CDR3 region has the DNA TGTGCCAGCGCGACTAACTCTGGAAACACCATATATTTT. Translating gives CASATNSGNTIYF.

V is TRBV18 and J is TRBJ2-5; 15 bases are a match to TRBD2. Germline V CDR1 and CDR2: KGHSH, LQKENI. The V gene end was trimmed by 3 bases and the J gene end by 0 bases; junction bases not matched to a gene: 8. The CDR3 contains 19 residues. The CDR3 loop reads CASSPGTSGRRSHQETQYF. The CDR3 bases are TGTGCCAGCTCACCGGGGACTAGCGGGAGGAGATCACACCAAGAGACCCAGTACTTC. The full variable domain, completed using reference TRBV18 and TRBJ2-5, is NAGVMQNPRHLVRRRGQEARLRCSPMKGHSHVYWYRQLPEEGLKFMVYLQKENIIDESGMPKERFSAEFPKEGPSILRIQQVVRGDSAAYFCASSPGTSGRRSHQETQYFGPGTRLLVL.